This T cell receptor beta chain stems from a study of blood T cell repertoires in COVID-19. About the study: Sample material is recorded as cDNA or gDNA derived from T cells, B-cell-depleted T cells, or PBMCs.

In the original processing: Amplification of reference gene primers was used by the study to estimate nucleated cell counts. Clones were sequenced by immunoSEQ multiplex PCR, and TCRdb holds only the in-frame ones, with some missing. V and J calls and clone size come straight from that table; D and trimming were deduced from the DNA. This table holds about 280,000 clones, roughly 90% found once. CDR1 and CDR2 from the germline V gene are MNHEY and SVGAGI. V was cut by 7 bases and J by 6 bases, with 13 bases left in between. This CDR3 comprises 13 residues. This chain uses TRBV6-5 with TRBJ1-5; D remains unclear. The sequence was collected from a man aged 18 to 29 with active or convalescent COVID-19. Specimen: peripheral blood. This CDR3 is CASTGGWAQPQHF. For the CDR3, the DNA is TGTGCCAGCACGGGCGGGTGGGCTCAGCCCCAGCATTTT.